The source of this T cell receptor (beta chain) is a study of T cell responses to AZD1222 COVID-19 vaccine. Study at large: Researchers grouped second doses given at about 4 or about 12 weeks into one pool. The study, taken as a whole, reports: Repertoire sampling occurred only after the peak T cell response. The donor cohort was predominantly white British with a female majority, and clonal diversity may have been underestimated. A reported finding is that nearly half of spike-specific TCRs target unmutated variant regions.

Measured with immunoSEQ multiplex PCR; TCRdb has only the in-frame clones, and not every one. The repertoire has about 180,000 clones, about 91% of them found once; the top ten carry less than 0.55%. On this clone itself: What it binds is not known.

V dropped 2 bases and J dropped 6; count of bases not matched to a gene: 9. Germline CDR1 reads LNHDA; CDR2 reads SQIVND (reference sequence). The CDR3 contains 15 residues. V usage is TRBV19 and J usage is TRBJ2-7; 8 nucleotides align to TRBD1. The sequenced sample was peripheral blood, obtained on day 0 of AZD1222 vaccination. The receptor was derived from an adult in good health. The CDR3 loop is CASSIRGTGLLEQYF. Here the CDR3 DNA reads TGTGCCAGTAGTATACGGGGGACAGGACTCCTCGAGCAGTACTTC.